This TCR beta chain is drawn from a study of T cells after posttransplantation cyclophosphamide. This clone appeared many times. Its target is unknown. CDR1 is MNHEY, CDR2 SMNVEV, per germline (reference sequence). This CDR3 region has 15 residues. Trimming removed 2 bases from V and 0 bases from J; junction bases left unmatched: 3. Findings of the study overall: Recipient CMV seropositivity and CMV reactivation strongly tracked TRB clonality. Donor-recipient repertoire similarity was low at 1-2 months, rising over year one.

Peripheral blood was collected from the related graft donor on the marrow donation day. Clones were sequenced by immunoSEQ multiplex PCR, and TCRdb holds only the in-frame ones, with some missing. Observed in the sample are tens of thousands of clones, none of them singletons. The clonotype was recovered from a woman between 50 and 59 years old in good health and a related stem cell transplant donor. Sequenced sample: PBMCs. The V and J genes are TRBV27 and TRBJ2-7, with 8 positions matching TRBD2. The CDR3 region is CASSLGTSGSYEQYF. The CDR3 coding sequence is TGTGCCAGCAGTTTAGGTACTAGCGGCTCCTACGAGCAGTACTTC.